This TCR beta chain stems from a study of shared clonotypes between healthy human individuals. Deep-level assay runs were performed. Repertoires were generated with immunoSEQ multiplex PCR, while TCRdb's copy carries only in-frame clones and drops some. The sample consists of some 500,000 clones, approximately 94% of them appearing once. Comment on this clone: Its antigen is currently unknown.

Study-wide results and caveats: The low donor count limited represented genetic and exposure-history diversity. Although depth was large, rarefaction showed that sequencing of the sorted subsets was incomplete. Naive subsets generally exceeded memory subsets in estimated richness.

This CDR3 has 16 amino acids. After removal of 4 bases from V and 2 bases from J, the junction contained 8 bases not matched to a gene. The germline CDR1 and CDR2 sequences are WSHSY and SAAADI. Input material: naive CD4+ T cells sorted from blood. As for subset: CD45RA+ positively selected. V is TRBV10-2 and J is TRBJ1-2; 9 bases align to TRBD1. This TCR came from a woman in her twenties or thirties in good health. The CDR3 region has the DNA TGCGCCAGCAGTGGCGGGACAGGGTCCCCAAACTATGGCTACACCTTC. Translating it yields CASSGGTGSPNYGYTF.